Below, 19 T cell receptor beta chains from the same sample are listed, as sequenced in a study of T-cell reconstitution after alpha-beta-depleted transplantation in children. This sample's TCRbeta library carried unique molecular identifier barcodes. Via MiXCR, TCRdb re-called the PCR reads, giving one row per CDR3 protein. The sample yields 70,000 to 95,000 distinct CDR3 sequences, around 15% seen once. Sequenced here: PBMCs, mostly from graft donor cells, sampled 180 days after TCRalphabeta/CD19-depleted stem cell transplant. The receptors originated from a male patient aged 2 to 10 who had a stem cell transplant for acute lymphoblastic leukemia, so the T cells may come from the graft donor.

This clonotype was detected a few times. This chain uses TRBV29-1 with TRBJ2-5; the D gene could be TRBD1 or TRBD2 (5 bases each). The CDR3 has 13 amino acids. The V and J ends lost 3 bases and 1 base respectively, with 9 bases between them. Germline V gene lookup returns CDR1 SQVTM and CDR2 ANQGSEA. The chain's CDR3 is CSVERGSQETQYF. The CDR3 nucleotides are TGCAGCGTTGAGAGGGGCAGCCAAGAGACCCAGTACTTC. Combining the CDR3 with reference TRBV29-1 and TRBJ2-5 gives the whole variable domain SAVISQKPSRDICQRGTSLTIQCQVDSQVTMMFWYRQQPGQSLTLIATANQGSEATYESGFVIDKFPISRPNLTFSTLTVSNMSPEDSSIYLCSVERGSQETQYFGPGTRLLVL.

This clonotype was observed a handful of times. The chain uses TRBV27 and TRBJ2-3, with D unclear. Trimming cost V 5 bases and J 4 bases, with 13 bases left between them. CDR1 and CDR2 from the germline V gene are MNHEY and SMNVEV (reference sequence). The CDR3 has 14 amino acids. The CDR3 here is CASSPRPRSDTQYF. The CDR3 DNA reads TGTGCCAGCAGTCCGCGACCCCGGTCAGATACGCAGTATTTT.

The V and J genes are TRBV12-3 or TRBV12-4 and TRBJ2-7; D is uncertain. This CDR3 contains 13 residues. V was cut by 5 bases and J by 2 bases, with 10 bases left in between. The CDR3 region has the DNA TGTGCCAGCAGTCCGCGCTTCCCCTACGAGCAGTACTTC. This encodes CASSPRFPYEQYF.

The CDR3 sequence: CSTIRRVSNQPQHF. DNA of the CDR3: TGCAGTACGATAAGGAGGGTAAGCAATCAGCCCCAGCATTTT. This chain links TRBV20-1 with TRBJ1-5; D is unclear. The length of the CDR3 is 14 residues. Germline assignment: CDR1 DFQATT and CDR2 SNEGSKA (reference sequence). Deletions cut 8 bases from V and 1 base from J, with 15 bases between.

The chain is built from TRBV7-9 and TRBJ2-5; the D is unclear. This CDR3 spans 11 amino acids. Trimming cost V 1 base and J 9 bases, with 6 bases left between them. Germline CDR1 is SEHNR and CDR2 is FQNEAQ (reference sequence). The CDR3 bases are TGTGCCAGCAGCTTAGAGTTGCCCCAGTACTTC. Translating it yields CASSLELPQYF.

A few counts support this clonotype. V gene TRBV9 combines with J gene TRBJ2-1, with TRBD2 identical over 11 bases. With 4 bases clipped from V and 4 bases from J, the junction kept 4 bases outside the gene matches. The length of the CDR3 is 15 residues. The germline CDR1 and CDR2 sequences are SGDLS and YYNGEE. The CDR3 reads CASSRLAGGYNEQFF. Written as DNA, the CDR3 is TGTGCCAGCAGCCGGCTAGCGGGGGGTTACAATGAGCAGTTCTTC.

V and J are TRBV5-4 and TRBJ1-1; no firm D call. V shed 2 bases and J shed 4 bases, with 24 bases lying between them. The CDR3 spans 18 residues. Germline V CDR1 and CDR2: SGHNT, YYREEE (reference sequence). The CDR3 protein is CASSFGSSVIGYGTEAFF. The CDR3 coding sequence is TGTGCCAGCAGCTTCGGGTCTTCGGTTATTGGTTACGGCACTGAAGCTTTCTTT.

This rearrangement joins TRBV2 to TRBJ2-1; 13 nucleotides line up with TRBD2. J lost 8 bases, V lost 6 bases, and 10 bases had no gene match. Per the germline V gene, CDR1 is SNHLY and CDR2 is FYNNEI. This CDR3 has 16 residues. The chain's CDR3 is CASSGPRLAGGYEQFF. The CDR3 coding sequence is TGTGCCAGCAGCGGACCCCGACTAGCGGGGGGATATGAGCAGTTCTTC. Variable domain in full (rest from reference TRBV2 and TRBJ2-1): EPEVTQTPSHQVTQMGQEVILRCVPISNHLYFYWYRQILGQKVEFLVSFYNNEISEKSEIFDDQFSVERPDGSNFTLKIRSTKLEDSAMYFCASSGPRLAGGYEQFFGPGTRLTVL.

This rearrangement joins TRBV6-1 to TRBJ2-3, with a weak D call TRBD1 (6 bases). CDR1 MNHNS and CDR2 SASEGT come from the germline V gene. With 6 bases removed from V and 0 bases from J, the gap between germline ends came to 13 bases. This CDR3 is 15 amino acids long. The CDR3 coding sequence is TGTGCCAGCAGCTGGACAGCCCCTAGCACAGATACGCAGTATTTT. Encoded protein: CASSWTAPSTDTQYF.

This rearrangement joins TRBV7-6 to TRBJ2-5; 7 bases fit TRBD2. Germline CDR1 is SGHVS and CDR2 is FNYEAQ. The CDR3 loop spans 13 amino acids. The junction had 2 bases not matched to a gene; V was cut back by 3 bases and J by 4 bases. The DNA of the CDR3 is TGTGCCAGCAGCTTCGGGGGGTCAGAGACCCAGTACTTC. As protein: CASSFGGSETQYF. The whole variable domain, remainder taken from reference TRBV7-6 and TRBJ2-5, is GAGVSQSPRYKVTKRGQDVALRCDPISGHVSLYWYRQALGQGPEFLTYFNYEAQQDKSGLPNDRFSAERPEGSISTLTIQRTEQRDSAMYRCASSFGGSETQYFGPGTRLLVL.

There are a few counts of this clonotype. V usage is TRBV20-1 and J usage is TRBJ1-5; 9 bases agree with TRBD1. V was pared by 3 bases and J by 5 bases, with 11 bases of the junction left unmatched. The CDR3 has 16 residues. CDR1 DFQATT and CDR2 SNEGSKA come from the germline V gene (reference sequence). The CDR3 reads CSASPRQGDYHQPQHF. For the CDR3, the DNA is TGCAGTGCTAGCCCGAGACAGGGGGACTATCATCAGCCCCAGCATTTT.

The rearrangement joins TRBV5-1 to TRBJ1-2; D is ambiguous. The V end was cut by 4 bases, the J end by 4 bases, with 17 bases between. The germline CDR1 and CDR2 sequences are SGHRS and YFSETQ. The CDR3 runs to 15 residues. This CDR3 reads CASSPLGSGSYGYTF. In DNA, the CDR3 is TGCGCCAGCAGCCCCCTGGGGTCGGGGTCCTATGGCTACACCTTC.

This clonotype was recorded a few times. The CDR3 region has the DNA TGTGCCAGCAGCCGCGCCAGGGTAGCAGCTTTCTTT. It translates to CASSRARVAAFF. The chain uses TRBV7-8 and TRBJ1-1, with a tentative D call TRBD1 (5 bases). The CDR3 sequence is 12 residues long. The ends were cut back, 5 bases at V and 10 bases at J, with 14 bases in the middle. Germline V lookup: CDR1 SGHVS, CDR2 FQNEAQ.

Sample share makes this clonotype medium-sized (0.01 to 0.1%). The chain couples TRBV20-1 to TRBJ2-3; D gene uncertain. The V and J ends lost 2 bases and 3 bases respectively, with 9 bases between them. Per the germline V gene, CDR1 is DFQATT and CDR2 is SNEGSKA (reference sequence). This CDR3 contains 13 residues. DNA for the CDR3: TGCAGTGCTAGATTGCCGGCGACAGATACGCAGTATTTT. This gives the protein CSARLPATDTQYF.

This clonotype was recorded a few times. The chain recombines TRBV3-1 with TRBJ2-3, with D maybe TRBD2 (7 bases). CDR1 is LGHDT, CDR2 YNNKEL, per germline (reference sequence). Trimming shortened V by 1 base and J by 0 bases, and 14 bases separated the two germline ends. The CDR3 spans 17 residues. The CDR3 here is CASSQAGGHPSTDTQYF. DNA for the CDR3: TGTGCCAGCAGCCAAGCGGGGGGCCACCCTAGCACAGATACGCAGTATTTT.

V gene TRBV7-2 combines with J gene TRBJ2-3, with TRBD1 as a possible D gene (6 bases). Germline V gene data show CDR1 as SGHTA and CDR2 as FQGNSA. The CDR3 loop spans 12 amino acids. V was cut by 6 bases and J by 7 bases, with 11 bases left in between. CDR3 amino acids: CASSSQGNTQYF. The CDR3 DNA sequence: TGTGCCAGCAGTTCACAGGGTAATACGCAGTATTTT.

This clonotype was seen many times. V usage is TRBV20-1 and J usage is TRBJ2-7, with 12 bases aligning to TRBD2. V trimming: 5 bases; J trimming: 5 bases; junction bases outside the gene matches: 13. The CDR3 sequence is 16 residues long. Per germline, CDR1 DFQATT and CDR2 SNEGSKA (reference sequence). CDR3 nucleotides: TGCAGTGCTTCCCTTTTCTCTAGCGGGGGGGCCGACGAGCAGTACTTC. Translation gives CSASLFSSGGADEQYF.

The rearrangement joins TRBV28 to TRBJ2-3; D assignment may be TRBD1 or TRBD2 (6 bases each). V lost 11 bases to trimming and J lost 0 bases, with 15 bases between them. Germline CDR1 and CDR2: MDHEN and SYDVKM. This CDR3 comprises 14 residues. The CDR3 here is CACSGASSTDTQYF. The CDR3 DNA sequence: TGTGCCTGCTCGGGGGCCTCTAGCACAGATACGCAGTATTTT.

This clonotype has ten or more counts. The CDR3 DNA reads as TGCGCCAGCAGCTTGGGACAGGGGGGCAATCAGCCCCAGCATTTT. It yields the protein CASSLGQGGNQPQHF. The chain links TRBV5-1 to TRBJ1-5; 9 nucleotides agree with TRBD1. The CDR3 spans 15 residues. Losses at the gene ends were 0 bases for V and 2 bases for J; bases not matched to a gene: 0. Germline values: CDR1 SGHRS, CDR2 YFSETQ.